One and the same sample provided the 25 T cell receptor beta chains below, sequenced in a study of post-analysis software for immune sequencing data. No cognate antigen is known for these TCRs. Overall study results and limits: Relative to controls, patients had several TRBV segments at higher frequency, with TRBV5-6, TRBV5-1 and TRBV20-1 among these.

The authors incorporated unique molecular identifiers into the TCR beta cDNA libraries. TCRdb recomputed calls from the PCR reads with MiXCR, one row per CDR3 protein. The profile shows hundreds of thousands of distinct CDR3 sequences, 25% to 30% of them singletons. Sequenced sample: blood. These receptors were taken from a girl between 10 and 17 years old with multiple sclerosis.

This chain links TRBV27 with TRBJ2-7; 8 bases fit TRBD2. Per germline, CDR1 MNHEY and CDR2 SMNVEV (reference sequence). This CDR3 is 15 amino acids long. Trimming removed 5 bases from V and 1 base from J; junction bases left unmatched: 7. CDR3 in amino acids: CASSGIAGGSYEQYF. The CDR3 DNA follows: TGTGCCAGCAGTGGGATCGCGGGAGGATCCTACGAGCAGTACTTC.

This clonotype was detected many times. This chain uses TRBV6-2 or TRBV6-3 with TRBJ2-7; 12 bases match TRBD2. Per the germline V gene, CDR1 is MNHEY and CDR2 is SVGEGT. With 5 bases clipped from V and 6 bases from J, the junction kept 5 bases outside the gene matches. The CDR3 runs 14 residues. The CDR3 here is CASSRLAGVGEQYF. The DNA for the CDR3 is TGTGCCAGCAGTCGACTAGCGGGAGTTGGCGAGCAGTACTTC.

The chain employs TRBV6-2 or TRBV6-3 and TRBJ1-1; D is possibly TRBD1 (5 bases). Germline CDR1 is MNHEY and CDR2 is SVGEGT. V lost 6 bases, J lost 2 bases, and 10 bases lay in between. This CDR3 contains 13 residues. CDR3 region: CASREGTNTEAFF. CDR3 bases: TGTGCCAGCAGGGAGGGGACCAACACTGAAGCTTTCTTT.

The chain uses TRBV7-9 and TRBJ1-1, with 11 bases identical to TRBD1. In germline, CDR1 is SEHNR, CDR2 FQNEAQ (reference sequence). The CDR3 extends over 15 amino acids. The V segment lost 0 bases and the J segment 4 bases; nucleotides outside the gene matches: 1. The CDR3 reads CASSLAGTGGTEAFF. CDR3 DNA sequence: TGTGCCAGCAGCTTAGCGGGGACAGGGGGCACTGAAGCTTTCTTT.

This clonotype was picked up a small number of times. CDR3 residues: CASSQDVRAQGTGAQYF. The CDR3 DNA is TGTGCCAGCAGCCAAGATGTGCGGGCCCAGGGCACAGGGGCGCAGTATTTT. V and J are TRBV3-1 and TRBJ2-3, with 7 nucleotides matching TRBD1. The V and J ends lost 0 bases and 10 bases, in that order; junction bases with no gene match: 16. The germline gives CDR1 LGHDT, CDR2 YNNKEL (reference sequence). The CDR3 totals 17 residues.

The chain joins TRBV29-1 to TRBJ2-7; perhaps TRBD1 as D (7 bases). The CDR3 covers 14 residues. Germline CDR1 is SQVTM and CDR2 is ANQGSEA. V gave up 7 bases and J gave up 1 base, with 17 bases separating them. DNA of the CDR3: TGCAGCGCAGGACGACAGGGAGGATCCTACGAGCAGTACTTC. This gives the protein CSAGRQGGSYEQYF.

This clonotype has only a few counts. This rearrangement joins TRBV3-1 to TRBJ2-5; weak D call: TRBD2 (6 bases). The length of the CDR3 is 14 residues. Germline V CDR1 and CDR2: LGHDT, YNNKEL (reference sequence). Trimming removed 6 bases from V and 2 bases from J, with 13 bases in between. In nucleotides, the CDR3 is TGTGCCAGCAGGGCCTCGGGGGAGCAAGAGACCCAGTACTTC. This codes for CASRASGEQETQYF.

About this clonotype itself: A read error may explain this, as a much larger clone is one base away. The V gene is TRBV5-1, the J gene TRBJ2-5; 11 positions match TRBD2. The J call may be faulty, since TRBJ2-1 better matches the DNA end. Germline lookup yields CDR1 SGHRS and CDR2 YFSETQ. The CDR3 has 16 residues. The CDR3 is CASSLSGTSGQETQFF. The CDR3 DNA reads TGCGCCAGCAGCTTGAGTGGGACTAGCGGACAAGAGACCCAGTTCTTC.

This clonotype was counted only a few times. V usage is TRBV7-2 and J usage is TRBJ1-2, with a weak D call TRBD1 (6 bases). Germline lookup yields CDR1 SGHTA and CDR2 FQGNSA. The CDR3 runs to 13 residues. V lost 3 bases to trimming and J lost 8 bases, with 13 bases between them. The CDR3 protein is CASSFLGGDGYTF. Written as DNA, the CDR3 is TGTGCCAGCAGCTTCCTAGGGGGGGACGGCTACACCTTC. The entire variable domain, with the rest obtained from reference TRBV7-2 and TRBJ1-2, is as follows: GAGVSQSPSNKVTEKGKDVELRCDPISGHTALYWYRQSLGQGLEFLIYFQGNSAPDKSGLPSDRFSAERTGGSVSTLTIQRTQQEDSAVYLCASSFLGGDGYTFGSGTRLTVV.

This clonotype showed up just a few times. The rearrangement joins TRBV6-6 to TRBJ2-7, with 8 nucleotides matching TRBD1. The V gene end was trimmed by 6 bases and the J gene end by 6 bases; junction bases not matched to a gene: 16. The germline gives CDR1 MNHNY, CDR2 SVGAGI (reference sequence). The CDR3 extends over 16 amino acids. The CDR3: CASSAQDRVLKGEQYF. The CDR3 nucleotides read TGTGCCAGCAGCGCCCAGGACAGGGTCTTAAAGGGCGAGCAGTACTTC.

The chain is built from TRBV4-3 and TRBJ2-3; TRBD2 aligns across 12 bases. The trim removed 4 bases at V and 5 bases at J, leaving 4 bases unmatched. CDR3 length: 15 amino acids. Germline V lookup: CDR1 LGHNA, CDR2 YSLEER. The CDR3 nucleotides read TGCGCCAGCAGCCCGACGACTAGCGGGAGAGATACGCAGTATTTT. This codes for CASSPTTSGRDTQYF.

The V gene is TRBV7-2, the J gene TRBJ1-6; weak D call: TRBD1 (5 bases). This CDR3 is built from 15 residues. Germline V lookup: CDR1 SGHTA, CDR2 FQGNSA. The germline V and J ends were trimmed by 2 bases and 7 bases, with 12 bases remaining between them. Here the CDR3 reads CASSLQGFQNSPLHF. The CDR3 DNA sequence: TGTGCCAGCAGCTTACAGGGTTTTCAGAATTCACCCCTCCACTTT.

There are a few counts of this clonotype. This chain uses TRBV25-1 with TRBJ2-7, with 7 bases aligning to TRBD1. J was trimmed by 4 bases and V by 2 bases; bases with no gene match: 5. The germline CDR1 and CDR2 sequences are MGHDK and SYGVNS. The CDR3 contains 14 residues. Here the CDR3 DNA reads TGTGCCAGCAGTGAAATCGGACAGGCATACGAGCAGTACTTC. This sequence encodes CASSEIGQAYEQYF.

J is TRBJ2-3 and V is TRBV7-7, with 12 nucleotides matching TRBD2. Per the germline V gene, CDR1 is SSHAT and CDR2 is FNYEAQ (reference sequence). This CDR3 comprises 15 residues. V lost 5 bases to trimming and J lost 7 bases; unmatched junction nucleotides: 7. CDR3 loop: CASSQGTSGSHTQYF. DNA of the CDR3: TGTGCCAGCAGCCAAGGGACTAGCGGGTCGCATACGCAGTATTTT.

For the CDR3, the DNA is TGCAGCGTCTCCGGGACAGGGCTGGCAACTAATGAAAAACTGTTTTTT. It is translated as CSVSGTGLATNEKLFF. The chain links TRBV29-1 to TRBJ1-4; 9 bases align to TRBD1. V gave up 6 bases and J gave up 0 bases; unmatched junction bases: 8. CDR3 length: 16 residues. Per germline, CDR1 SQVTM and CDR2 ANQGSEA.

This chain's CDR3 is CASRHLAGGSSYEQYF. The CDR3 region has the DNA TGTGCCAGCAGGCATCTAGCGGGAGGGAGCTCCTACGAGCAGTACTTC. The rearrangement uses TRBV27 and TRBJ2-7; TRBD2 aligns across 12 bases. CDR3 length equals 16 residues. Germline-derived CDR1 and CDR2 are MNHEY and SMNVEV (reference sequence). V lost 6 bases, J lost 0 bases, and 6 bases stayed unmatched.

CDR3 sequence: CASSFQGLTNEKLFF. The CDR3 nucleotides are TGTGCCAGCAGTTTTCAGGGCCTAACTAATGAAAAACTGTTTTTT. This chain links TRBV28 with TRBJ1-4; a weak D match, TRBD1 (5 bases). In germline, CDR1 is MDHEN, CDR2 SYDVKM. This CDR3 has 15 amino acids. V was cut by 3 bases and J by 1 base, with 9 bases left in between.

This clonotype was detected only a few times. The rearrangement links TRBV20-1 to TRBJ2-3; D is possibly TRBD1 (5 bases). The CDR3 covers 14 residues. In germline, CDR1 is DFQATT, CDR2 SNEGSKA (reference sequence). V was shortened by 3 bases and J by 3 bases, with 13 bases between the two germline ends. CDR3 nucleotide sequence: TGCAGTGCTAGTGAAGACAGAGATACAGATACGCAGTATTTT. As protein: CSASEDRDTDTQYF.

The rearrangement links TRBV20-1 to TRBJ1-2; TRBD1 matches at 9 bases. The CDR3 contains 15 residues. Germline loops: CDR1 DFQATT, CDR2 SNEGSKA (reference sequence). Germline trimming cut 8 bases from V and 6 bases from J; bases unmatched to any gene: 16. This CDR3 is CSPKGSGQGLDGYTF. CDR3 DNA sequence: TGCAGTCCTAAAGGGTCGGGACAGGGACTGGATGGCTACACCTTC.

This chain uses TRBV6-5 with TRBJ2-7, with TRBD1 as a possible D gene (6 bases). Deletions cut 8 bases from V and 7 bases from J, with 24 bases between. Germline CDR1 MNHEY, CDR2 SVGAGI. The CDR3 consists of 15 residues. The CDR3 sequence: CASGNRESSYNEQYF. The DNA for the CDR3 is TGTGCCAGCGGCAACAGGGAAAGCTCCTACAATGAGCAGTACTTC.

This clonotype has at least ten counts. The J gene is TRBJ2-5, the V gene TRBV6-5; D not resolved. V lost 2 bases and J lost 4, with 11 bases in between. Germline-derived CDR1 and CDR2 are MNHEY and SVGAGI. This CDR3 is 14 amino acids long. The CDR3 loop reads CASSYRASAETQYF. CDR3 nucleotide sequence: TGTGCCAGCAGTTACCGTGCCTCGGCAGAGACCCAGTACTTC.

The table lists this clonotype with a count of one. Being one base from a much bigger clone, this may be a read error. The chain recombines TRBV29-1 with TRBJ2-1; 7 bases align to TRBD2. Germline V gives CDR1 SQVTM, CDR2 ANQGSEA. The CDR3 contains 15 residues. Written as DNA, the CDR3 is TGCGGCGTGGTGACTAGCCAATACAAGTACGGTGAGCAGTTCTTC. Amino acids: CGVVTSQYKYGEQFF.

The V call is TRBV27, the J call TRBJ2-7; D call uncertain. V was shortened by 5 bases and J by 2 bases, with 16 bases between the two germline ends. The CDR3 consists of 15 residues. Germline V gene sequence: CDR1 MNHEY, CDR2 SMNVEV (reference sequence). CDR3 bases: TGTGCCAGCAGTCCCTATACTGGAGCGACCTACGAGCAGTACTTC. Protein sequence: CASSPYTGATYEQYF.

There are a few counts of this clonotype. The chain joins TRBV29-1 to TRBJ2-1; TRBD1 agrees at 7 bases. The germline V gene encodes CDR1 SQVTM and CDR2 ANQGSEA. The CDR3 has 13 amino acids. Trimming cost V 8 bases and J 2 bases; bases outside gene matches: 6. CDR3 loop: CSTDRAAYNEQFF. The CDR3 DNA is TGCAGCACCGACAGGGCCGCCTACAATGAGCAGTTCTTC.

V usage is TRBV7-2 and J usage is TRBJ1-4; TRBD1 aligns across 8 bases. Trimming took 5 bases from V and 0 from J; bases not matched to a gene: 14. Germline V gives CDR1 SGHTA, CDR2 FQGNSA. This CDR3 is 19 amino acids long. DNA of the CDR3: TGTGCCAGCAGCCCCCTTGGGGGGACAGGCCTTGCAACTAATGAAAAACTGTTTTTT. The encoded protein is CASSPLGGTGLATNEKLFF.